Presented here are 29 T cell receptor beta chains from one specimen sequenced in a study of blood T cell repertoires in COVID-19. Assay: immunoSEQ multiplex PCR; the TCRdb copy retains only in-frame clones and omits some. The sample carries almost 200,000 clones, roughly nine tenths recorded once. Sequenced: peripheral blood. The receptor set was obtained from a woman between 65 and 79 years old with acute or convalescent COVID-19.

The V call is TRBV6-5, the J call TRBJ2-3; maybe TRBD1 (6 bases). CDR3 length: 15 amino acids. V dropped 0 bases and J dropped 4 bases, with 11 bases sitting between them. CDR1 MNHEY and CDR2 SVGAGI come from the germline V gene. The CDR3 nucleotides read TGTGCCAGCAGTTACTCGGGGGCAATGGCAGATACGCAGTATTTT. Translating it yields CASSYSGAMADTQYF.

The genes are TRBV19 and TRBJ2-1; 10 bases line up with TRBD1. Germline V gives CDR1 LNHDA, CDR2 SQIVND (reference sequence). CDR3 length equals 19 residues. V gave up 5 bases and J gave up 0 bases; unmatched junction bases: 13. Written as DNA, the CDR3 is TGTGCCAGTAGTCTTAGGGGGACAGGGGCCTTAAGCTCCTACAATGAGCAGTTCTTC. This encodes CASSLRGTGALSSYNEQFF.

This chain links TRBV10-1 with TRBJ1-2, with 9 bases lining up with TRBD1. V lost 8 bases and J lost 7; bases outside the gene matches: 5. Germline CDR1 reads WNHNN; CDR2 reads SYGVQD (reference sequence). The CDR3 is made up of 12 amino acids. This chain's CDR3 is CASSQGAGGYTF. CDR3 sequence (DNA): TGCGCCAGCTCACAGGGGGCCGGTGGCTACACCTTC.

This clone was recorded once. V is TRBV6-5 and J is TRBJ2-5, with D perhaps matching TRBD2 (6 bases). CDR1 and CDR2 from the germline V gene are MNHEY and SVGAGI. Trimming removed 2 bases at V and 5 bases at J, with 15 bases between. The CDR3 covers 15 residues. CDR3 coding DNA: TGTGCCAGCAGTTACGAGGAGGGCCGTGGCGAGACCCAGTACTTC. Encoded protein: CASSYEEGRGETQYF.

This clone was detected only once. The V and J genes are TRBV7-9 and TRBJ1-1; D gene ambiguous. Germline V gene data show CDR1 as SEHNR and CDR2 as FQNEAQ (reference sequence). V was trimmed by 1 base and J by 5 bases, leaving 8 bases between them. This CDR3 contains 13 residues. The CDR3 DNA sequence: TGTGCCAGCAGCTTAGAAGAGGGAACTGAAGCTTTCTTT. Protein product: CASSLEEGTEAFF.

The chain has TRBV12-3 or TRBV12-4 and TRBJ2-1; D ambiguous. Trimming pared 5 bases from V and 0 bases from J, leaving 2 bases between. The CDR3 is 12 residues long. CDR3 nucleotides: TGTGCCAGCAGTCGCTCCTACAATGAGCAGTTCTTC. Its protein is CASSRSYNEQFF.

This clone was seen a few times. The rearrangement uses TRBV28 and TRBJ1-2; 10 bases map to TRBD1. The trim removed 6 bases at V and 7 bases at J, leaving 11 bases unmatched. The CDR3 is 15 residues long. CDR1 and CDR2 from the germline V gene are MDHEN and SYDVKM. CDR3 DNA: TGTGCCAGCAGCACCACCCCGACAGGGGGCTCTGGCTACACCTTC. Its translation is CASSTTPTGGSGYTF.

This rearrangement joins TRBV14 to TRBJ1-4, with 9 bases fitting TRBD1. CDR3 length: 16 amino acids. Germline-derived CDR1 and CDR2 are SGHDN and FVKESK. V shed 0 bases and J 7 bases; nucleotides not matched to a gene: 6. CDR3 amino acids: CASSQDRTGVGEKLFF. The CDR3 coding sequence is TGTGCCAGCAGCCAAGATCGGACAGGGGTGGGTGAAAAACTGTTTTTT.

J is TRBJ2-7 and V is TRBV27, with 11 bases matching TRBD2. Germline V gene sequence: CDR1 MNHEY, CDR2 SMNVEV (reference sequence). J gave up 5 bases and V 6 bases, and 9 bases lay outside the gene matches. The CDR3 covers 15 residues. The chain's CDR3 is CASSFTSGGKHEQYF. The CDR3 DNA is TGTGCCAGCAGCTTTACTAGCGGGGGCAAACACGAGCAGTACTTC.

The chain joins TRBV27 to TRBJ1-2; D is unresolved. The CDR3 totals 16 residues. The V end was cut by 6 bases, the J end by 0 bases, with 17 bases between. Per the germline V gene, CDR1 is MNHEY and CDR2 is SMNVEV (reference sequence). CDR3 DNA: TGTGCCAGCAGGAGTGGTACAGCCCTAACTAACTATGGCTACACCTTC. This sequence encodes CASRSGTALTNYGYTF.

V is TRBV28 and J is TRBJ1-4; no reliable D call. Trimming removed 3 bases from V and 11 bases from J, with 10 bases in between. The length of the CDR3 is 12 residues. CDR1 MDHEN and CDR2 SYDVKM come from the germline V gene. CDR3 DNA: TGTGCCAGCAGTTTGCCCGGGTTGAAACTGTTTTTT. It yields the protein CASSLPGLKLFF.

This rearrangement joins TRBV11-2 to TRBJ2-2; D remains ambiguous. Between the trimmed V and J ends, which lost 4 bases and 3 bases, there was a span of 9 bases. Germline V gives CDR1 SGHAT, CDR2 FQNNGV. This CDR3 has 14 amino acids. The CDR3 protein is CASSSRSYTGELFF. The CDR3 region has the DNA TGTGCCAGCAGCTCTCGGTCATACACCGGGGAGCTGTTTTTT. The full variable domain, in which reference TRBV11-2 and TRBJ2-2 provide the parts outside the CDR3, is EAGVAQSPRYKIIEKRQSVAFWCNPISGHATLYWYQQILGQGPKLLIQFQNNGVVDDSQLPKDRFSAERLKGVDSTLKIQPAKLEDSAVYLCASSSRSYTGELFFGEGSRLTVL.

The chain uses TRBV3-1 (or the pseudogene TRBV3-2) and TRBJ1-5, with 8 bases that match TRBD1. The CDR3 has 16 amino acids. Trimming took 8 bases from V and 0 from J; bases not matched to a gene: 9. From germline, CDR1 is LGHDT and CDR2 YNNKEL (reference sequence). DNA of the CDR3: TGTGCCAGCTTACAGGGGGGCAACTATAGCAATCAGCCCCAGCATTTT. As protein: CASLQGGNYSNQPQHF.

This clone was counted a single time. This rearrangement joins TRBV28 to TRBJ1-3; D remains ambiguous. V was shortened by 5 bases and J by 4 bases, with 12 bases between the two germline ends. This CDR3 region has 14 residues. Looked up from germline, CDR1 is MDHEN and CDR2 is SYDVKM. CDR3 sequence (DNA): TGTGCCAGCAGTCCGCGGGGAGGAGGAAACACCATATATTTT. Its protein product is CASSPRGGGNTIYF. Looking up the rest from reference TRBV28 and TRBJ1-3 gives the full variable domain: DVKVTQSSRYLVKRTGEKVFLECVQDMDHENMFWYRQDPGLGLRLIYFSYDVKMKEKGDIPEGYSVSREKKERFSLILESASTNQTSMYLCASSPRGGGNTIYFGEGSWLTVV.

This sequence joins TRBV2 and TRBJ2-5, with 7 bases identical to TRBD2. The V segment lost 10 bases and the J segment 2 bases; nucleotides outside the gene matches: 4. The CDR3 is 12 amino acids. Germline V gene data show CDR1 as SNHLY and CDR2 as FYNNEI. The CDR3 DNA reads as TGTGCCATACGGGGGGATCAAGAGACCCAGTACTTC. This sequence encodes CAIRGDQETQYF.

The chain joins TRBV6-5 to TRBJ2-5; perhaps TRBD1 as D (6 bases). There are 16 residues in the CDR3. Trimming removed 2 bases at V and 2 bases at J, with 15 bases between. Germline loops: CDR1 MNHEY, CDR2 SVGAGI. The CDR3 DNA reads as TGTGCCAGCAGTTACGCAGGGGACGGTGTACAAGAGACCCAGTACTTC. Its protein is CASSYAGDGVQETQYF.

This chain connects TRBV7-2 to TRBJ2-7; 12 nucleotides line up with TRBD2. Germline V gene sequence: CDR1 SGHTA, CDR2 FQGNSA. This CDR3 has 18 amino acids. The ends lost 5 bases at V and 3 bases at J; junction bases unmatched: 14. The CDR3 bases are TGTGCCAGCAGCCCCCTCGGTGGGCTAGCGGGAGGGGGCTACGAGCAGTACTTC. This encodes CASSPLGGLAGGGYEQYF.

This chain connects TRBV7-8 to TRBJ2-1; 7 nucleotides line up with TRBD2. V lost 3 bases, J lost 5 bases, and 16 bases stayed unmatched. Germline CDR1 and CDR2: SGHVS and FQNEAQ. CDR3 size: 18 residues. CDR3 nucleotide sequence: TGTGCCAGCAGCTTCCCACGGGGTGGCGGGAGAGGGGACAATGAGCAGTTCTTC. It yields the protein CASSFPRGGGRGDNEQFF.

The chain is built from TRBV12-3 or TRBV12-4 and TRBJ1-5, with D tentatively TRBD1 (6 bases). Trimming took off 2 bases at V and 6 bases at J, with 8 bases between the two ends. The CDR3 runs 13 residues. Here the CDR3 reads CASSLSRGQPQHF. In DNA, the CDR3 is TGTGCCAGCAGTTTAAGCAGGGGTCAGCCCCAGCATTTT.

The V and J genes are TRBV19 and TRBJ1-2, with 7 bases lining up with TRBD1. The trim removed 7 bases at V and 6 bases at J, leaving 11 bases unmatched. Germline CDR1 reads LNHDA; CDR2 reads SQIVND (reference sequence). This CDR3 contains 14 residues. CDR3 loop: CASMAGRGLDGYTF. In DNA, the CDR3 is TGTGCCAGTATGGCCGGGAGGGGGCTGGATGGCTACACCTTC.

The chain has TRBV27 and TRBJ2-3; 13 bases agree with TRBD2. V trimming: 4 bases; J trimming: 3 bases; junction bases outside the gene matches: 10. From germline, CDR1 is MNHEY and CDR2 SMNVEV (reference sequence). The CDR3 has 18 residues. The CDR3 bases are TGTGCCAGCAGTTCTCTAGGAACTAGCGGGAGGGGGACAGATACGCAGTATTTT. Amino acids: CASSSLGTSGRGTDTQYF.

About this clone itself: This specimen includes other DNA sequences encoding the same CDR3. The gene calls are TRBV3-1 (or the pseudogene TRBV3-2) and TRBJ1-3; TRBD1 agrees at 9 bases. Trimming took 1 base from V and 2 from J; bases not matched to a gene: 3. Germline values: CDR1 LGHDT, CDR2 YNNKEL (reference sequence). The CDR3 loop spans 16 amino acids. CDR3: CASSQVGTGPGNTIYF. CDR3 bases: TGTGCCAGCAGCCAAGTGGGGACAGGGCCTGGAAACACCATATATTTT.

The V gene is TRBV3-1 (or the pseudogene TRBV3-2), the J gene TRBJ1-5; 7 nucleotides line up with TRBD1. Germline V CDR1 and CDR2: LGHDT, YNNKEL (reference sequence). Trimming at V came to 3 bases and at J to 3 bases, leaving 2 bases not matched to a gene. The CDR3 consists of 14 residues. The CDR3 nucleotides read TGTGCCAGCAGCCAGGGGACAGACAATCAGCCCCAGCATTTT. Translation gives CASSQGTDNQPQHF.

In this sample, this clone turned up a few times. This chain joins TRBV2 and TRBJ1-5; D uncertain. V dropped 7 bases and J dropped 9 bases, with 19 bases sitting between them. The germline V gene encodes CDR1 SNHLY and CDR2 FYNNEI. The CDR3 runs 14 residues. CDR3 sequence: CASTSEPDSGPQHF. The CDR3 coding sequence is TGTGCCAGCACCTCGGAGCCAGACTCCGGGCCCCAGCATTTT.

CDR3 in DNA: TGCAGTGCTAGTAACCGTGCGGGAGCGAATGAGCAGTTCTTC. Translated, it gives CSASNRAGANEQFF. The rearrangement uses TRBV20-1 and TRBJ2-1; 7 bases line up with TRBD2. This CDR3 is built from 14 residues. J gave up 7 bases and V 3 bases, and 9 bases lay outside the gene matches. Looked up from germline, CDR1 is DFQATT and CDR2 is SNEGSKA (reference sequence).

The chain recombines TRBV3-1 (or the pseudogene TRBV3-2) with TRBJ2-2; possibly TRBD2 for D (6 bases). Germline CDR1 reads LGHDT; CDR2 reads YNNKEL (reference sequence). The CDR3 runs to 13 residues. Trimming left V 6 bases short and J 7 bases short, with 12 bases between. The CDR3 coding sequence is TGTGCCAGCAGTCCCACCGGGGGCGGGGAGCTGTTTTTT. Its protein is CASSPTGGGELFF.

The genes are TRBV19 and TRBJ1-3; D perhaps matches TRBD1 (6 bases). V gave up 4 bases and J gave up 0 bases, with 13 bases separating them. Germline V lookup: CDR1 LNHDA, CDR2 SQIVND (reference sequence). CDR3 length equals 16 residues. CDR3 in amino acids: CASSSERTASGNTIYF. The CDR3 region has the DNA TGTGCCAGTAGTAGCGAACGGACAGCCTCTGGAAACACCATATATTTT.

The rearrangement uses TRBV20-1 and TRBJ1-4; D not resolved. Trimming stripped 3 bases from V and 14 bases from J, with 13 bases between. This CDR3 region has 11 residues. Germline V gene data show CDR1 as DFQATT and CDR2 as SNEGSKA (reference sequence). The DNA of the CDR3 is TGCAGTGCTAGGGAGGGAGCTGGGCTGTTTTTT. It yields the protein CSAREGAGLFF.

The chain recombines TRBV7-2 with TRBJ2-3; 12 bases match TRBD2. After removal of 6 bases from V and 4 bases from J, the junction contained 5 bases not matched to a gene. CDR3 size: 15 residues. CDR1 is SGHTA, CDR2 FQGNSA, per germline. CDR3 sequence (DNA): TGTGCCAGCAGGACACTAGCGGGAGGAGCAGATACGCAGTATTTT. It yields the protein CASRTLAGGADTQYF.